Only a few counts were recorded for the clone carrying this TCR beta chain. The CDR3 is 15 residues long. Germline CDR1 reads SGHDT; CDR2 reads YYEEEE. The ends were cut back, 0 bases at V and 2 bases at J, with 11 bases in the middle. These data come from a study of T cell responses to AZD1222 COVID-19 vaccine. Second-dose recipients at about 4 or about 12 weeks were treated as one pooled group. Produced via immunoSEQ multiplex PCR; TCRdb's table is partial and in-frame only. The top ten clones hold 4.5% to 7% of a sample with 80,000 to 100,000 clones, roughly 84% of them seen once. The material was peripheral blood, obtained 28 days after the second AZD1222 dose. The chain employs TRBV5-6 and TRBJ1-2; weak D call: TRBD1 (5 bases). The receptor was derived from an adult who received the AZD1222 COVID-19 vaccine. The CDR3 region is CASSLVRGRNYGYTF. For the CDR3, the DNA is TGTGCCAGCAGCTTGGTGCGGGGACGGAACTATGGCTACACCTTC.